The 4 T cell receptor beta chains reported below all come from one sample, sequenced in a study of spatial heterogeneity in lung cancer. TCRdb analysed the 5' RACE reads with MiXCR anew, one entry per CDR3 protein. The sample lists approximately 10,000 distinct CDR3 sequences, approximately 3.5% seen once, with 18% in the top ten. Sample time point: blood taken at disease recurrence. Tumor, nontumor lung or frozen PBMC supplied whole RNA that was sequenced unsorted. The source was PBMCs, collected at recurrence. These receptors originate from a female donor with early-stage non-small cell lung cancer.

This clonotype occurred many times. Since the library was made to target alpha chains, this beta chain is a stray read and its abundance is not meaningful. The rearrangement links TRBV20-1 to TRBJ1-5; D is undetermined. Trimming stripped 0 bases from V and 7 bases from J, with 10 bases between. The CDR3 spans 13 residues. Germline CDR1 DFQATT, CDR2 SNEGSKA (reference sequence). The CDR3 region has the DNA TGCAGTGCTAGAGATAGTAGGGAACAGCCCCAGCATTTT. It yields the protein CSARDSREQPQHF.

This clonotype was found many times. The size of this beta chain means little, since it is a stray read in a library made for alpha chains. This sequence joins TRBV19 and TRBJ2-7, with D possibly matching TRBD1 (6 bases). CDR1 is LNHDA and CDR2 is SQIVND in the germline V gene (reference sequence). V lost 3 bases and J lost 2, with 11 bases in between. The CDR3 spans 14 residues. Here the CDR3 reads CASSIGDTTYEQYF. CDR3 nucleotide sequence: TGTGCCAGTAGTATCGGGGACACAACCTACGAGCAGTACTTC.

By proportion, this clonotype is medium-sized (0.01 to 0.1%). For a library built for alpha chains, this beta chain is a stray read; little rests on its size. The J gene is TRBJ1-6, the V gene TRBV29-1; 9 bases map to TRBD1. Per germline, CDR1 SQVTM and CDR2 ANQGSEA. The CDR3 runs 14 residues. With V trimmed by 8 bases and J by 8 bases, 10 bases remained unmatched. The chain's CDR3 is CSPYSGDRDSPLHF. The CDR3 nucleotides read TGCAGCCCCTATTCGGGGGACAGGGATTCACCCCTCCACTTT.

This clonotype is deemed medium-sized (0.01 to 0.1%). Because the library targeted alpha chains, this beta chain is an off-target read whose size means little. The J gene is TRBJ2-7, the V gene TRBV12-3 or TRBV12-4; possible D gene TRBD1, 5 bases. The CDR3 extends over 16 amino acids. V was shortened by 5 bases and J by 4 bases, with 21 bases between the two germline ends. The CDR3 DNA is TGTGCCAGCAGTGCCTCCCAGGGAAGTGGGTTATACGAGCAGTACTTC. Amino acids: CASSASQGSGLYEQYF.